This T cell receptor beta chain was captured in a study of blood T cell repertoires in COVID-19. Across the study: COVID-19 samples collected from the United States, Italy and Spain covered acute and convalescent phases. PBMCs, B-cell-depleted T cells, or T cells provided the cDNA or gDNA that made up the material.

The CDR3 covers 13 residues. Trimming cost V 7 bases and J 3 bases, with 12 bases left between them. Authors' methods: Scientists estimated how many nucleated cells there were by amplifying reference gene primers. Assay used: immunoSEQ multiplex PCR; TCRdb lists only in-frame clones, some missing. V, J and clone size derive from that table, while D and trimming were established from the DNA sequence. The sample lists roughly 100,000 clones, about 89% occurring once. The receptor was derived from a human donor with active COVID-19. The donor label of this sample is uncertain. The chain is built from TRBV12-3 or TRBV12-4 and TRBJ1-1; D is perhaps TRBD1 (5 bases). Input material: peripheral blood. CDR3 protein: CASMEGPYTEAFF. CDR3 DNA: TGTGCCAGCATGGAGGGGCCCTACACTGAAGCTTTCTTT.